These 25 T cell receptor beta chains were sequenced from one sample in a study of OX40 agonist ivuxolimab in advanced cancers. Profiled with immunoSEQ multiplex PCR; TCRdb holds only in-frame clones, not every one. The sample shows 100,000 to 150,000 clones, around nine tenths of them seen only once. The sample consisted of CD4+ or CD8+ T cells sorted from blood, taken in a trial of the OX40 agonist ivuxolimab. The origin of the receptors is an adult with an advanced solid tumor such as melanoma, head and neck, liver or kidney cancer.

The V gene is TRBV28, the J gene TRBJ1-4; D uncertain. V shed 4 bases and J shed 0 bases, with 9 bases lying between them. Germline CDR1 reads MDHEN; CDR2 reads SYDVKM. The CDR3 has 15 amino acids. The CDR3 spells CASSYHGATNEKLFF. Here the CDR3 DNA reads TGTGCCAGCAGTTACCATGGTGCAACTAATGAAAAACTGTTTTTT.

The V call is TRBV9, the J call TRBJ2-7, with 10 bases matching TRBD2. J gave up 9 bases and V 3 bases, and 12 bases lay outside the gene matches. This CDR3 is 15 amino acids long. Germline V gene sequence: CDR1 SGDLS, CDR2 YYNGEE. For the CDR3, the DNA is TGTGCCAGCAGCGCTTTAGCGGGAGGTCATACGAGGCAGTACTTC. Translating gives CASSALAGGHTRQYF.

This chain links TRBV10-2 with TRBJ2-3; a possible D gene is TRBD2 (5 bases). V lost 6 bases and J 0 bases, leaving 22 bases between the germline ends. In germline, CDR1 is WSHSY, CDR2 SAAADI. The CDR3 consists of 18 residues. CDR3 protein: CASRPTHPTRISTDTQYF. DNA for the CDR3: TGCGCCAGCAGGCCAACACACCCCACTAGGATTAGCACAGATACGCAGTATTTT.

V gene TRBV7-2 combines with J gene TRBJ1-2; maybe TRBD1 (5 bases). V was shortened by 0 bases and J by 3 bases, with 14 bases between the two germline ends. Germline values: CDR1 SGHTA, CDR2 FQGNSA. The CDR3 is made up of 16 amino acids. The CDR3 region has the DNA TGTGCCAGCAGCTTAGCGCGTGGCAGGGTGGACTATGGCTACACCTTC. It is translated as CASSLARGRVDYGYTF.

The chain is built from TRBV2 and TRBJ2-7, with a weak D call TRBD2 (6 bases). This CDR3 has 15 residues. CDR1 is SNHLY and CDR2 is FYNNEI in the germline V gene. V lost 3 bases and J lost 3, with 15 bases in between. CDR3 sequence reads: CASSDRRDSRYEQYF. The CDR3 nucleotides read TGTGCCAGCAGTGACCGGAGGGATTCCCGCTACGAGCAGTACTTC.

This clone was recorded once. V usage is TRBV5-1 and J usage is TRBJ2-1; 7 nucleotides line up with TRBD2. The CDR3 extends over 15 amino acids. Trimming took 0 bases from V and 6 from J; bases not matched to a gene: 6. CDR1 and CDR2 from the germline V gene are SGHRS and YFSETQ. The CDR3 spells CASSLEAGETNEQFF. In nucleotides, the CDR3 is TGCGCCAGCAGCTTGGAGGCGGGAGAAACCAATGAGCAGTTCTTC. The full variable domain, completed using reference TRBV5-1 and TRBJ2-1, is KAGVTQTPRYLIKTRGQQVTLSCSPISGHRSVSWYQQTPGQGLQFLFEYFSETQRNKGNFPGRFSGRQFSNSRSEMNVSTLELGDSALYLCASSLEAGETNEQFFGPGTRLTVL.

This chain connects TRBV25-1 to TRBJ1-2; a possible D gene is TRBD1 (6 bases). Trimming pared 4 bases from V and 2 bases from J, leaving 11 bases between. CDR3 size: 14 residues. Germline CDR1 and CDR2: MGHDK and SYGVNS. The CDR3 reads CASSGSTGNYGYTF. In DNA, the CDR3 is TGTGCCAGCAGTGGGTCGACAGGCAACTATGGCTACACCTTC.

The CDR3 region is CASSFGQLAYNEQFF. Written as DNA, the CDR3 is TGTGCCAGCAGTTTCGGACAACTTGCCTACAATGAGCAGTTCTTC. The chain recombines TRBV27 with TRBJ2-1; weak D call: TRBD1 (5 bases). This CDR3 has 15 amino acids. Trimming took off 3 bases at V and 2 bases at J, with 11 bases between the two ends. Germline V gene sequence: CDR1 MNHEY, CDR2 SMNVEV (reference sequence).

The chain carries TRBV6-5 and TRBJ2-7; D not certain. V lost 1 base, J lost 0 bases, and 7 bases lay in between. Germline CDR1 and CDR2: MNHEY and SVGAGI. The CDR3 has 14 residues. The CDR3 is CASSYFPDSYEQYF. Written as DNA, the CDR3 is TGTGCCAGCAGTTACTTCCCTGACTCCTACGAGCAGTACTTC.

As DNA, the CDR3 is TGTGCCTGGAATGGGCAGGGCTTCAATCAGCCCCAGCATTTT. Its translation is CAWNGQGFNQPQHF. The chain combines TRBV30 with TRBJ1-5, with D maybe TRBD1 (5 bases). Germline lookup yields CDR1 GTSNPN and CDR2 SVGIG (reference sequence). This CDR3 comprises 14 residues. The germline V and J ends were trimmed by 4 bases and 3 bases, with 13 bases remaining between them.

The V gene is TRBV7-3, the J gene TRBJ2-7; weak D call: TRBD2 (6 bases). CDR1 SGHTA and CDR2 FQGTGA come from the germline V gene. This CDR3 is built from 16 residues. V shed 3 bases and J shed 2 bases, with 17 bases lying between them. The CDR3 coding sequence is TGTGCCAGCAGCTTGCGCCTGACGGGAGCGGCCTACGAGCAGTACTTC. As protein: CASSLRLTGAAYEQYF.

The gene calls are TRBV28 and TRBJ2-3; 7 bases line up with TRBD2. CDR3 size: 16 residues. Germline V gives CDR1 MDHEN, CDR2 SYDVKM. V trimming: 1 base; J trimming: 0 bases; junction bases outside the gene matches: 4. The CDR3 DNA is TGTGCCAGCAGTTTATCGGGTAGCGGGAGCACAGATACGCAGTATTTT. This translates into CASSLSGSGSTDTQYF.

V is TRBV6-6 and J is TRBJ2-7; D is undetermined. CDR3 length equals 13 residues. The V gene lost 7 bases and the J gene lost 3 bases, with 13 bases spanning the gap. Germline CDR1 reads MNHNY; CDR2 reads SVGAGI (reference sequence). CDR3 in DNA: TGTGCCAGCACCGACCTATTGAACTACGAGCAGTACTTC. This translates into CASTDLLNYEQYF.

The rearrangement uses TRBV29-1 and TRBJ2-5; 13 positions match TRBD2. Germline CDR1 reads SQVTM; CDR2 reads ANQGSEA. V lost 5 bases to trimming and J lost 5 bases; unmatched junction nucleotides: 8. The CDR3 is 15 amino acids. The CDR3 DNA follows: TGCAGCGTTCCACTAGCGGGAGGGCCTAGGGAGACCCAGTACTTC. Protein product: CSVPLAGGPRETQYF.

As DNA, the CDR3 is TGTGCCAGCAGTTACGAAATACCCAGCTCCTACGAGCAGTACTTC. Protein sequence: CASSYEIPSSYEQYF. The chain recombines TRBV6-6 with TRBJ2-7; D unclear. This CDR3 is 15 amino acids long. Looked up from germline, CDR1 is MNHNY and CDR2 is SVGAGI (reference sequence). Trimming pared 2 bases from V and 0 bases from J, leaving 11 bases between.

J is TRBJ2-5 and V is TRBV4-3; no clear D. V lost 0 bases and J 7 bases, leaving 12 bases between the germline ends. The CDR3 covers 14 residues. Germline V gene data show CDR1 as LGHNA and CDR2 as YSLEER. The CDR3, as DNA: TGCGCCAGCAGCCAAGATGCCGCGGTCGGGACCCAGTACTTC. This gives the protein CASSQDAAVGTQYF.

The rearrangement links TRBV20-1 to TRBJ1-1; TRBD1 aligns across 8 bases. Trimming cost V 6 bases and J 7 bases; bases outside gene matches: 4. There are 11 residues in the CDR3. Germline CDR1 is DFQATT and CDR2 is SNEGSKA (reference sequence). The CDR3: CSARTGLEAFF. In DNA, the CDR3 is TGCAGTGCAAGGACAGGGCTTGAAGCTTTCTTT.

This chain connects TRBV27 to TRBJ2-6, with a tentative D call TRBD1 (6 bases). Germline CDR1 reads MNHEY; CDR2 reads SMNVEV (reference sequence). The CDR3 loop spans 18 amino acids. V lost 5 bases to trimming and J lost 0 bases, with 17 bases between them. The CDR3 nucleotides read TGTGCCAGCAGTCCATTACAGGGCAAGTCCTCTGGGGCCAACGTCCTGACTTTC. Its translation: CASSPLQGKSSGANVLTF.

This sequence joins TRBV10-3 and TRBJ2-7; TRBD2 agrees at 8 bases. Germline V gene sequence: CDR1 ENHRY, CDR2 SYGVKD. V gave up 3 bases and J gave up 1 base; unmatched junction bases: 8. This CDR3 contains 16 residues. The CDR3 DNA is TGTGCCATCAGTGACGGCACTAGCGGACAGTCCTACGAGCAGTACTTC. Protein: CAISDGTSGQSYEQYF.

This sequence joins TRBV6-9 and TRBJ2-2; 9 nucleotides agree with TRBD1. The CDR3 is made up of 16 amino acids. The ends lost 7 bases at V and 7 bases at J; junction bases unmatched: 13. Germline V gene lookup returns CDR1 MNHGY and CDR2 SVAAGI. DNA for the CDR3: TGTGCCAGCACCTTCAGGCACAGGGGGCAGGACGGGGAGCTGTTTTTT. It encodes CASTFRHRGQDGELFF.

The chain recombines TRBV18 with TRBJ1-5, with TRBD1 matching 10 bases. Germline values: CDR1 KGHSH, CDR2 LQKENI. V trimming: 2 bases; J trimming: 5 bases; junction bases outside the gene matches: 6. The CDR3 runs 16 residues. CDR3 protein: CASSPTGTGVDQPQHF. Written as DNA, the CDR3 is TGTGCCAGCTCACCAACGGGGACAGGGGTTGATCAGCCCCAGCATTTT.

The V and J genes are TRBV7-3 and TRBJ2-7, with 8 bases fitting TRBD1. Germline V CDR1 and CDR2: SGHTA, FQGTGA. The CDR3 runs 15 residues. The V and J ends lost 5 bases and 3 bases, in that order; junction bases with no gene match: 9. The CDR3 is CASSRDGTGDYEQYF. The CDR3 DNA reads as TGTGCCAGCAGCCGGGACGGGACAGGCGACTACGAGCAGTACTTC.

This clone was seen a few times. The chain links TRBV13 to TRBJ1-2; no firm D call. CDR3 length: 13 residues. Per germline, CDR1 PRHDT and CDR2 FYEKMQ (reference sequence). Trimming left V 6 bases short and J 10 bases short, with 18 bases between. The CDR3 here is CASSAAHLWDYTF. CDR3 coding DNA: TGTGCCAGCAGTGCTGCTCATCTATGGGACTACACCTTC.

This chain links TRBV7-2 with TRBJ1-1, with D maybe TRBD1 (5 bases). CDR1 and CDR2 (germline): SGHTA, FQGNSA. Trimming stripped 4 bases from V and 5 bases from J, with 17 bases between. This CDR3 spans 15 amino acids. The CDR3 DNA reads TGTGCCAGCAGCTCTCAATCGCAGGGTGGAACTGAAGCTTTCTTT. Its translation: CASSSQSQGGTEAFF.

The genes are TRBV6-5 and TRBJ2-7; D is possibly TRBD2 (5 bases). The germline CDR1 and CDR2 sequences are MNHEY and SVGAGI. The CDR3 contains 13 residues. V was clipped by 6 bases and J by 2 bases, with 11 bases between them. The CDR3 is CASSPIGAYEQYF. CDR3 sequence (DNA): TGTGCCAGCAGCCCGATCGGGGCCTACGAGCAGTACTTC.